Listed below are T cell receptor beta chains from one sample, sequenced in a study of PD-L1 blockade in urothelial cancer. Clones were read by immunoSEQ multiplex PCR, and TCRdb kept only the in-frame ones, dropping some. The top ten hold around 2.1% of the sample, which has fewer than 95,000 clones, roughly 89% seen once. This material consisted of PBMCs, taken around atezolizumab (anti-PD-L1) treatment. Receptors originate from a man in his fifties or sixties with urothelial cancer. CDR3s include the opening cysteine and the closing phenylalanine or tryptophan. A D gene is named only where the DNA matches it firmly. Clone size is shown for a subset of rows, as once, few, many or a class of expanded clone.

TRBV30	TRBD1	-	TRBJ2-3	TGTGCCTGGGGAAAGGGACAGGTCTCCACAGATACGCAGTATTTT	CAWGKGQVSTDTQYF
TRBV6-1	TRBD1	-	TRBJ1-1	TGTGCCAGCATTCAGACAGGGGCGATCCCTGAAGCTTTCTTT	CASIQTGAIPEAFF
TRBV7-8	TRBD2	-	TRBJ2-5	TGTGCCAGCAGCCCAAGGACTAGCGGATTCCCAAGAATGCGGTTGACCCAGTACTTC	CASSPRTSGFPRMRLTQYF
TRBV28	-	few	TRBJ1-2	TGTGCCAGCAATACGCCCCAGCGGGGGAACTATGGCTACACCTTC	CASNTPQRGNYGYTF
TRBV5-1	-	-	TRBJ2-3	TGCGCCAGCAGCTCGACTAGTTTCAGCACAGATACGCAGTATTTT	CASSSTSFSTDTQYF
TRBV28	-	-	TRBJ2-1	TGTGCCAGCAGTTTAGGTAGCTCCTACAATGAGCAGTTCTTC	CASSLGSSYNEQFF
TRBV7-8	TRBD2	-	TRBJ2-3	TGTGCCAGCAGCTCAAGCGCGTGGTGGGTAGCGGGAGCAGATACGCAGTATTTT	CASSSSAWWVAGADTQYF
TRBV27	TRBD1	-	TRBJ2-1	TGTGCCAGCAGTTTTGGACAGGGGGCGGATGAGCAGTTCTTC	CASSFGQGADEQFF
TRBV10-2	TRBD2	-	TRBJ2-1	TGCGCCAGCACGTTGGGACTAGCGGTTGCCTACAATGAGCAGTTCTTC	CASTLGLAVAYNEQFF
TRBV30	TRBD1	few	TRBJ1-6	TGTGCCTGGCGGGGACAGGGTGGCAGTTCACCCCTCCACTTT	CAWRGQGGSSPLHF
TRBV4-3	-	few	TRBJ2-7	TGCGCCAGCAGCCAAGATGCAGGTCCGACGGACGAGCAGTACTTC	CASSQDAGPTDEQYF
TRBV5-1	-	once	TRBJ2-1	TGCGCCAGCAGCTTGGCCTCTAGCAGCTCCTACAATGAGCAGTTCTTC	CASSLASSSSYNEQFF
TRBV7-2	-	-	TRBJ2-3	TGTGCCAGCAGCTTTCCAACCGGGGCGCAGTATTTT	CASSFPTGAQYF
TRBV5-8	-	-	TRBJ2-4	TGTGCCAGCAGCTTGGGGGCCCAGTTGGCCAAAAACATTCAGTACTTC	CASSLGAQLAKNIQYF
TRBV9	TRBD1	-	TRBJ2-7	TGTGCCAGCAGCGCCCGGGACAGGTCAATCGAGCAGTACTTC	CASSARDRSIEQYF
TRBV2	TRBD2	-	TRBJ2-7	TGTGCCAGCAGCATCTCTAGCGGGGCTGAGCAGTACTTC	CASSISSGAEQYF
TRBV20-1	-	-	TRBJ2-7	TGCAGTGCTCTAGAAACCTACGAGCAGTACTTC	CSALETYEQYF
TRBV2	TRBD1	once	TRBJ1-2	TGTGCCAGCACCGAAAGGGACAGTTATGGCTACACCTTC	CASTERDSYGYTF
TRBV7-9	-	-	TRBJ2-7	TGTGCCAGCAGCACCGGAGACAGGCGCTACGAGCAGTACTTC	CASSTGDRRYEQYF
TRBV27	-	-	TRBJ1-2	TGTGCCAGCAGTTCCGTGGGAGTAGGGAACTATGGCTACACCTTC	CASSSVGVGNYGYTF
TRBV4-1	TRBD1	-	TRBJ2-7	TGCGCCAGCAGCCAAGGACAGGGATACTACGAGCAGTACTTC	CASSQGQGYYEQYF
TRBV28	TRBD2	-	TRBJ2-2	TGTGCCAGCAGCCTCGTAACTAGCGGGAGTACCGGGGAGCTGTTTTTT	CASSLVTSGSTGELFF
TRBV23-1	-	once	TRBJ2-7	TGCGCCGAAAAGTCGAGACTTACCCACGAGCAGTACTTC	CAEKSRLTHEQYF
TRBV2	-	-	TRBJ2-7	TGTGCCAGCAAAACCGAATTAGGGGGTTACGAGCAGTACTTC	CASKTELGGYEQYF
TRBV5-5	TRBD1	-	TRBJ1-2	TGTGCCAGCAGCTTGGCCGTACAGGGGATACCCTCTGGCTATGGCTACACCTTC	CASSLAVQGIPSGYGYTF
TRBV5-5	TRBD2	few	TRBJ2-5	TGTGCCAGCAGCTTGGTAACTAGCGGGAGTGGAGAGACCCAGTACTTC	CASSLVTSGSGETQYF
TRBV11-2	-	-	TRBJ2-2	TGTGCCAGCAGCCCCCGGGGACGGGAGTCCAACACCGGGGAGCTGTTTTTT	CASSPRGRESNTGELFF
TRBV6-5	TRBD2	-	TRBJ2-2	TGTGCCAGCAAAACTAGCGGGAGGGCCACCGGGGAGCTGTTTTTT	CASKTSGRATGELFF
TRBV28	TRBD1	-	TRBJ1-5	TGTGCCAGCAGTTTAATGGGGACAGGGGGCAATCAGCCCCAGCATTTT	CASSLMGTGGNQPQHF
TRBV6-5	TRBD2	-	TRBJ2-5	TGTGCCAGCAGTTACTCCCCTAGCGGGGCTGAGACCCAGTACTTC	CASSYSPSGAETQYF
TRBV7-3	TRBD1	-	TRBJ1-1	TGTGCCAGCAGCTCAGGGGGCGGCACTGAAGCTTTCTTT	CASSSGGGTEAFF
TRBV15	-	-	TRBJ1-5	TGTGCCACCAGCAGACAGGGTATGGGAAGCAATCAGCCCCAGCATTTT	CATSRQGMGSNQPQHF
TRBV10-3	TRBD1	-	TRBJ1-2	TGTGCCATCAGCCCAGGGGGCGTTGGCTACACCTTC	CAISPGGVGYTF
TRBV7-3	TRBD2	-	TRBJ2-3	TGTGCCAGCAGCACCCGGACTAGCGGTTTCACAGATACGCAGTATTTT	CASSTRTSGFTDTQYF
TRBV6-5	TRBD1	-	TRBJ1-5	TGTGCCAGCAGTCGGGGCACAGGGGGCAATCAGCCCCAGCATTTT	CASSRGTGGNQPQHF
TRBV18	-	-	TRBJ1-4	TGTGCCAGCTCACCCCCGACAGCAGCTAATGAAAAACTGTTTTTT	CASSPPTAANEKLFF
TRBV29-1	-	-	TRBJ2-2	TGCAGCGGACTCTCCGGGGAGCTGTTTTTT	CSGLSGELFF
TRBV6-6	-	-	TRBJ2-5	TGTGCCAGCTCCCGGGGGATAGAAGAGACCCAGTACTTC	CASSRGIEETQYF
TRBV7-9	-	-	TRBJ1-4	TGTGCCAGCAGCCTCGGAGGGAATGAAAAACTGTTTTTT	CASSLGGNEKLFF
TRBV19	-	-	TRBJ2-6	TGTGCCAGTACCCCAGCCCAGGGCGCTGGGGCCAACGTCCTGACTTTC	CASTPAQGAGANVLTF
TRBV10-3	TRBD2	few	TRBJ2-3	TGTGCCATCAGTGAGTCGAGTGTGGGGGGGGGATTGACAGATACGCAGTATTTT	CAISESSVGGGLTDTQYF
TRBV5-1	-	few	TRBJ1-4	TGCGCCAGCAGCTTGACCCTTTCGGGGAATGAAAAACTGTTTTTT	CASSLTLSGNEKLFF
TRBV9	TRBD2	-	TRBJ2-3	TGTGCCAGCAGCGTTTCTAGCGGGGGCACAGATACGCAGTATTTT	CASSVSSGGTDTQYF
TRBV19	TRBD2	-	TRBJ2-1	TGTGCCAGCCGGTCTAGCGGGAGTAATGAGCAGTTCTTC	CASRSSGSNEQFF
TRBV7-8	TRBD2	-	TRBJ2-5	TGTGCCAGCAGCTTAGGTGGACTAGGACCCCTTGGGGAGACCCAGTACTTC	CASSLGGLGPLGETQYF
TRBV5-1	-	-	TRBJ1-2	TGCGCCAGCAGCTTTTCGGGCTATGGCTACACCTTC	CASSFSGYGYTF
TRBV25-1	-	few	TRBJ2-7	TGTGCCAGCAGTGAATCTCAGCAGTACTTC	CASSESQQYF
TRBV18	-	-	TRBJ1-1	TGTGCCAGCTCACAAGGACAGTTTGAAGCTTTCTTT	CASSQGQFEAFF
TRBV11-3	TRBD2	-	TRBJ2-7	TGTGCCAGCAGCTTAGGGGAGGGAAGGAGAACCTACGAGCAGTACTTC	CASSLGEGRRTYEQYF
TRBV4-1	TRBD1	-	TRBJ1-2	TGCGCCAGCAGCCAAACCCTGGACAGGGGTAAAGGCTACACCTTC	CASSQTLDRGKGYTF
TRBV5-4	TRBD2	-	TRBJ2-5	TGTGCCAGCAGCCCCAGTGGAGCGGGGGGGCGTGGGGAGACCCAGTACTTC	CASSPSGAGGRGETQYF
TRBV28	-	once	TRBJ2-7	TGTGCCAGCAGCAGATACGAGCAGTACTTC	CASSRYEQYF
TRBV19	TRBD2	-	TRBJ2-1	TGTGCCAGCCTGTCGACTAGCGGGAACAATGAGCAGTTCTTC	CASLSTSGNNEQFF
TRBV28	TRBD1	-	TRBJ1-4	TGTGCCAGCAGTTTATCTGGTGGAGGGGGCACCTTTAATGAAAAACTGTTTTTT	CASSLSGGGGTFNEKLFF
TRBV5-1	-	-	TRBJ2-2	TGCGCCAGCAGCCGAGAGAGTAACACCGGGGAGCTGTTTTTT	CASSRESNTGELFF
TRBV4-1	-	once	TRBJ1-1	TGCGCCAGCAGCCACACACGTCCAGGGAACACTGAAGCTTTCTTT	CASSHTRPGNTEAFF
TRBV6-5	-	-	TRBJ1-2	TGTGCCAGCAGTTACCCGGTCGCGCCCTCCTATGGCTACACCTTC	CASSYPVAPSYGYTF
TRBV30	-	-	TRBJ2-7	TGTGCCTGCTGCGGGGACGAGCAGTACTTC	CACCGDEQYF
TRBV11-3	TRBD1	-	TRBJ2-7	TGTGCCAGCAGCCCTGGACAGGCCTACGAGCAGTACTTC	CASSPGQAYEQYF
TRBV28	-	-	TRBJ2-7	TGTGCCAGCAGTCCGCCGACATACCAGACCTACGAGCAGTACTTC	CASSPPTYQTYEQYF